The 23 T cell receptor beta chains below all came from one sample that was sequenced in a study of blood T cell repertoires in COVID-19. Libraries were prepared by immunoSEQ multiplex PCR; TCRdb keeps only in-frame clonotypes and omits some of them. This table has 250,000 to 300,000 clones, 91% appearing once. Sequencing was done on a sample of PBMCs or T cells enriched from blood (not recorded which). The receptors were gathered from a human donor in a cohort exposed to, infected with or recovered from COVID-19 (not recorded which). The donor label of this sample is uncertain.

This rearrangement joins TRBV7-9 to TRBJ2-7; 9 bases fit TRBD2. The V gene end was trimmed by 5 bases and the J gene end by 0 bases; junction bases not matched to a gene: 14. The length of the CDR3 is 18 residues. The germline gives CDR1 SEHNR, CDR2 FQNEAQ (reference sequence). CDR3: CASSPRGAGGLTSYEQYF. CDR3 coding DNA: TGTGCCAGCAGCCCGCGGGGTGCGGGGGGGCTAACCTCCTACGAGCAGTACTTC.

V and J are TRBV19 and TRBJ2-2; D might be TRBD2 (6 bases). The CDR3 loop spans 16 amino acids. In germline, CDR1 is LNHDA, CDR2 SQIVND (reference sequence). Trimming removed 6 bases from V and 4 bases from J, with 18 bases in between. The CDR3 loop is CASRSPGGRVTGELFF. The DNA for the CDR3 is TGTGCCAGTAGGTCTCCCGGGGGAAGGGTCACCGGGGAGCTGTTTTTT.

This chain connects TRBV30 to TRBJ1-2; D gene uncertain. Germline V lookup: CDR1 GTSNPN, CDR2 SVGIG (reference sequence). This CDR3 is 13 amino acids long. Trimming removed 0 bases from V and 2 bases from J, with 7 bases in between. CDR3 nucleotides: TGTGCCTGGAGTGTGGCACAGAACTATGGCTACACCTTC. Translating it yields CAWSVAQNYGYTF.

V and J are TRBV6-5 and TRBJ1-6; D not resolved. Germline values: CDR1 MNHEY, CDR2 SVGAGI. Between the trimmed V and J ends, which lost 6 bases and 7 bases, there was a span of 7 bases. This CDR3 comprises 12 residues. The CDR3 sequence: CASRVQNSPLHF. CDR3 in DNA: TGTGCCAGCAGAGTCCAGAATTCACCCCTCCACTTT.

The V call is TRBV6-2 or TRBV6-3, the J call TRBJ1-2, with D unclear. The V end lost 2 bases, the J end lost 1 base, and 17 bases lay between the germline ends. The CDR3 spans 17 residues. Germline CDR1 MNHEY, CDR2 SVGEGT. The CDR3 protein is CASSYRQVLILNYGYTF. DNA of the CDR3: TGTGCCAGCAGTTACCGACAAGTCCTAATTCTTAACTATGGCTACACCTTC.

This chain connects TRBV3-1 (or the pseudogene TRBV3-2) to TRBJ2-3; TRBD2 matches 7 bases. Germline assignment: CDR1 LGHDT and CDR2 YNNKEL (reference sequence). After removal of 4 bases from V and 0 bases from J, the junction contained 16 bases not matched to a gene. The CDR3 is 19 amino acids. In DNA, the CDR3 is TGTGCCAGCAGCCCGTCACTAGCGACTTATCCTGCTAGCACAGATACGCAGTATTTT. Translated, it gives CASSPSLATYPASTDTQYF.

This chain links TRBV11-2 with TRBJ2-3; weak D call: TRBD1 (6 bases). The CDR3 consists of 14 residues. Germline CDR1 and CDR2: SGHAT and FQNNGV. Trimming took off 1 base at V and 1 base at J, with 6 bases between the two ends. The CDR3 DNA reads TGTGCCAGCAGCTTAGGACAGGGCACAGATACGCAGTATTTT. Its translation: CASSLGQGTDTQYF.

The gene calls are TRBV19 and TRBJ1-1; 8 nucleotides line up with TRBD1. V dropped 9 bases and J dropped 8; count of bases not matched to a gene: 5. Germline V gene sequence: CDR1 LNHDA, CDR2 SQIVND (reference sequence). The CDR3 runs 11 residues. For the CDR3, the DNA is TGTGCCAGCTTCCGGGACAGGGAAGCTTTCTTT. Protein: CASFRDREAFF.

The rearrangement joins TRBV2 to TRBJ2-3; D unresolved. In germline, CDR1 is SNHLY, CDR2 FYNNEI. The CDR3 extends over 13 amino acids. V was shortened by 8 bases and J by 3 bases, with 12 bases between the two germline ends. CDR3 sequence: CASYGQFTDTQYF. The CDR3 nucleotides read TGTGCCAGCTATGGGCAATTTACAGATACGCAGTATTTT.

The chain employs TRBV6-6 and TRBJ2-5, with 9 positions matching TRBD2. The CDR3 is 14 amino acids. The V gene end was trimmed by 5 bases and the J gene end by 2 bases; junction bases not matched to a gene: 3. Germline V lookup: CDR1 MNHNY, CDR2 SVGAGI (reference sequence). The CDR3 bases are TGTGCCAGCAGTGCGGGGGGGAGACAAGAGACCCAGTACTTC. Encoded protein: CASSAGGRQETQYF.

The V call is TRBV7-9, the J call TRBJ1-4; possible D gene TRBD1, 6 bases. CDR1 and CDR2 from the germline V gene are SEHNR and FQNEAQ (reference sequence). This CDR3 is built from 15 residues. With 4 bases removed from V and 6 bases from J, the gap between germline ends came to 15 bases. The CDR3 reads CASSSYRESDEKLFF. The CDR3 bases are TGTGCCAGCAGCTCATACAGGGAGTCGGATGAAAAACTGTTTTTT.

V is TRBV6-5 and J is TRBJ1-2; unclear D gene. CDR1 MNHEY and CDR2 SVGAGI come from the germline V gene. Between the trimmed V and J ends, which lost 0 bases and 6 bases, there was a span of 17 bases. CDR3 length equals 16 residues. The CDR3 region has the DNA TGTGCCAGCAGTTACTCGAAACAGAAGGGAGGTAATGGCTACACCTTC. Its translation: CASSYSKQKGGNGYTF.

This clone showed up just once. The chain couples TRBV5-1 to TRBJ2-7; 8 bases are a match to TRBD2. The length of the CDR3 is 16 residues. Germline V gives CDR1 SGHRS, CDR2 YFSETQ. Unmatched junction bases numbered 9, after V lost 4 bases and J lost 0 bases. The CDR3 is CASSPAPSGYSYEQYF. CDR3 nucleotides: TGCGCCAGCAGCCCTGCGCCTAGCGGGTACTCCTACGAGCAGTACTTC.

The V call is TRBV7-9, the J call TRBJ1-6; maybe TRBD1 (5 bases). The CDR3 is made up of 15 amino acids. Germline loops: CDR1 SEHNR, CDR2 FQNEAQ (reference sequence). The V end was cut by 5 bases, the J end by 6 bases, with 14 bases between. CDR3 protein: CASSPPRGGNSPLHF. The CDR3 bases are TGTGCCAGCAGCCCACCACGGGGGGGTAATTCACCCCTCCACTTT.

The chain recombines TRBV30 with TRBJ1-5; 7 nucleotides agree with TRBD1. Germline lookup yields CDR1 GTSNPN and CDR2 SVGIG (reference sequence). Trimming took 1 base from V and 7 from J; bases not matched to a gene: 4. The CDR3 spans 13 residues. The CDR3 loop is CAWSAQGQQPQHF. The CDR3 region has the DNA TGTGCCTGGAGTGCGCAGGGACAGCAGCCCCAGCATTTT.

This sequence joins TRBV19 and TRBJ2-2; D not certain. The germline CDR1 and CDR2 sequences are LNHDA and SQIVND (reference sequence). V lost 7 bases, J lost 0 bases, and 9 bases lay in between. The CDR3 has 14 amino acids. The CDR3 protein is CASKSESNTGELFF. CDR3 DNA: TGTGCCAGTAAAAGCGAGTCGAACACCGGGGAGCTGTTTTTT. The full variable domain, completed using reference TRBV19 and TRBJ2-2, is DGGITQSPKYLFRKEGQNVTLSCEQNLNHDAMYWYRQDPGQGLRLIYYSQIVNDFQKGDIAEGYSVSREKKESFPLTVTSAQKNPTAFYLCASKSESNTGELFFGEGSRLTVL.

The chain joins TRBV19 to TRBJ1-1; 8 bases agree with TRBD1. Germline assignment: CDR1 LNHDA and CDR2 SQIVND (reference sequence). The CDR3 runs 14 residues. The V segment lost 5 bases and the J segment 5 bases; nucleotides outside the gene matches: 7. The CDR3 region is CASSLQGAVTEAFF. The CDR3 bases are TGTGCCAGTAGTCTCCAGGGGGCGGTTACTGAAGCTTTCTTT.

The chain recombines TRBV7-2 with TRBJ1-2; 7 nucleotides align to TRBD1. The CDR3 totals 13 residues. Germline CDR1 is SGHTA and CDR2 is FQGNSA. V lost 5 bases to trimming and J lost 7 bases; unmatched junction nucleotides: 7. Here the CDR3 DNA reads TGTGCCAGCAGCGCCGGGACAGAGCCTGGCTACACCTTC. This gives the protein CASSAGTEPGYTF.

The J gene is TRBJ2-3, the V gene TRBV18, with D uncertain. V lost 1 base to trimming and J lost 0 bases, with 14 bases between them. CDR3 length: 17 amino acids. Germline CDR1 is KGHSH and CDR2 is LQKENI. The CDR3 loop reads CASSPLWRATSTDTQYF. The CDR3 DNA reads TGTGCCAGCTCACCACTATGGAGAGCCACTAGCACAGATACGCAGTATTTT.

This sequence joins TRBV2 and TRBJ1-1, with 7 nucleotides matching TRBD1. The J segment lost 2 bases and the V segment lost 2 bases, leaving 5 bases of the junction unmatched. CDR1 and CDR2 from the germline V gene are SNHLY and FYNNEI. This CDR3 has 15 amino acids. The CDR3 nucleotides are TGTGCCAGCAGTGAATATGGGACAGCAAACACTGAAGCTTTCTTT. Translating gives CASSEYGTANTEAFF.

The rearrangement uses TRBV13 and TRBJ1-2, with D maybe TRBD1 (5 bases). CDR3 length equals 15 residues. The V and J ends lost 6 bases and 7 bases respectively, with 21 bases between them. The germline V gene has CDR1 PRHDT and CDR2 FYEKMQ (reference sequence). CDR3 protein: CASRHEERGPRGYTF. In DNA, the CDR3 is TGTGCCAGCAGACACGAAGAAAGGGGTCCCCGTGGCTACACCTTC.

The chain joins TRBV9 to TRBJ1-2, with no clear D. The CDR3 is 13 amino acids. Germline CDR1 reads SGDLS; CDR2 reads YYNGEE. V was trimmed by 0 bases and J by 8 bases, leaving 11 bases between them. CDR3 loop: CASSVDGLRGYTF. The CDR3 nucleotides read TGTGCCAGCAGCGTAGATGGACTCAGAGGCTACACCTTC. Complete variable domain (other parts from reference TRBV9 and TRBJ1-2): DSGVTQTPKHLITATGQRVTLRCSPRSGDLSVYWYQQSLDQGLQFLIQYYNGEERAKGNILERFSAQQFPDLHSELNLSSLELGDSALYFCASSVDGLRGYTFGSGTRLTVV.

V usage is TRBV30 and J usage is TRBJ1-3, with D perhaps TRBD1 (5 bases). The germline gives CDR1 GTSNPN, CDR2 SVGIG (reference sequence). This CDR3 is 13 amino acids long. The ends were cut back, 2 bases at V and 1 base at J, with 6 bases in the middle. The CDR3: CAWSKGSGNTIYF. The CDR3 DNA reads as TGTGCCTGGAGTAAGGGGTCTGGAAACACCATATATTTT.